There are many counts of the clone carrying this T cell receptor (beta chain). Its antigen is unidentified. Samples came from axillary lymph nodes draining the breast cancer. The sample belongs to a study of breast tumors, draining lymph nodes, adjacent tissues. Study-level findings and limits: The data were judged consistent with most tumor T cells coming from lymph node and expanding in tumor. Data only fit, rather than demonstrated, lymph node origin of most tumor T cells. Compared with lymph nodes, tumors were less diverse; compared with nontumor tissue, more.

A single record per CDR3 protein comes from TCRdb applying MiXCR to the multiplex PCR reads. The sample has under 250,000 distinct CDR3 sequences, about a third seen once. The sample taken for sequencing was axillary lymph node tissue. This TCR came from a female donor with breast cancer. Some clones in this sample may be carry-over from other donors' samples.

The CDR3 is CASSLGVDQPQHF. For the CDR3, the DNA is TGCGCCAGCAGCTTGGGGGTAGATCAGCCCCAGCATTTT. The V call is TRBV5-1, the J call TRBJ1-5; D is uncertain. V was trimmed by 0 bases and J by 5 bases, leaving 6 bases between them. The CDR3 totals 13 residues. Per germline, CDR1 SGHRS and CDR2 YFSETQ.